This T cell receptor (beta chain) was documented in a study of OX40 agonist ivuxolimab in advanced cancers. About the research overall: Patients got intravenous ivuxolimab at 0.01 to 10 mg/kg every 2 weeks.

Clones were read by immunoSEQ multiplex PCR, and TCRdb kept only the in-frame ones, dropping some. The sample shows 50,000 or so clones, less than 85% of them seen only once. The sequences come from CD4+ or CD8+ T cells sorted from blood, collected in a trial of the OX40 agonist ivuxolimab. The clonotype comes from an adult with an advanced solid tumor such as melanoma, head and neck, liver or kidney cancer.

CDR3 protein: CASNQLGMGTEAFF. The CDR3, as DNA: TGTGCCAGCAACCAGCTTGGGATGGGAACTGAAGCTTTCTTT. This chain uses TRBV6-5 with TRBJ1-1, with D unclear. Germline V gene sequence: CDR1 MNHEY, CDR2 SVGAGI. CDR3 length equals 14 residues. V lost 7 bases to trimming and J lost 5 bases, with 17 bases between them.